Listed below are T cell receptor beta chains from one sample, sequenced in a study of blood T cell repertoires in COVID-19. The table came from immunoSEQ multiplex PCR; TCRdb's copy has only in-frame clones and leaves some out. The sample contains about 390,000 clones, about 90% of which appear only once. The material sequenced was peripheral blood. Source of these receptors: a woman between 55 and 75 years old with COVID-19, enrolled during active disease. Both conserved end residues are part of each CDR3. A D gene is named only where the DNA matches it firmly. Size values are once, few and many counts, or a class for expanded clones, and some rows have none.

abundance	d_gene	v_gene	j_gene	CDR3aa	CDR3nt
.	TRBD1	TRBV27	TRBJ2-5	CASSLRTGEGWTQYF	TGTGCCAGCAGTTTGAGGACAGGCGAAGGATGGACCCAGTACTTC
.	.	TRBV6-5	TRBJ1-1	CASLLRSSNTEAFF	TGTGCCAGCCTATTGCGTTCATCGAACACTGAAGCTTTCTTT
.	TRBD2	TRBV2	TRBJ2-1	CASSEAGSGGAKPFF	TGTGCCAGCAGTGAAGCTGGTAGCGGGGGGGCTAAACCGTTCTTC
.	TRBD1	TRBV28	TRBJ1-4	CASSLTGAPGEKLFF	TGTGCCAGCAGTCTCACAGGGGCCCCCGGTGAAAAACTGTTTTTT
.	.	TRBV5-8	TRBJ1-6	CASSPKGGSSPLHF	TGTGCCAGCAGCCCGAAAGGGGGTAGTTCACCCCTCCACTTT
.	.	TRBV5-1	TRBJ1-1	CASSSGSLGALSFAFF	TGCGCCAGCAGCTCCGGTTCGTTAGGGGCCCTAAGCTTCGCTTTCTTT
.	.	TRBV19	TRBJ1-2	CASTPRRQLNYGYTF	TGTGCCAGTACCCCGAGGAGACAGCTTAACTATGGCTACACCTTC
.	.	TRBV6-5	TRBJ2-2	CATGTGYLNTGELFF	TGTGCCACAGGAACAGGTTACTTGAACACCGGGGAGCTGTTTTTT
.	.	TRBV9	TRBJ2-1	CASSVGYEQFF	TGTGCCAGCAGCGTGGGCTATGAGCAGTTCTTC
.	.	TRBV7-8	TRBJ1-2	CASSPEEIYGYTF	TGTGCCAGCAGCCCAGAGGAAATCTATGGCTACACCTTC
few	TRBD1	TRBV6-2/TRBV6-3	TRBJ2-7	CASSKDRDQYF	TGTGCCAGCAGCAAAGACAGGGACCAGTACTTC
.	.	TRBV5-1	TRBJ2-2	CASSLRQDFTGELFF	TGCGCCAGCAGCTTGAGACAGGATTTCACCGGGGAGCTGTTTTTT
.	TRBD2	TRBV14	TRBJ2-7	CASSQEYRSGVYEQYF	TGTGCCAGCAGCCAAGAATATAGAAGCGGGGTCTACGAGCAGTACTTC
.	.	TRBV18	TRBJ1-1	CASSDYKIKNTEAFF	TGTGCCAGCTCTGACTACAAGATTAAGAACACTGAAGCTTTCTTT
.	.	TRBV6-5	TRBJ1-1	CASRVRWEAFF	TGTGCCAGCCGGGTGAGGTGGGAAGCTTTCTTT
.	.	TRBV4-2	TRBJ2-1	CASSPLMWGAYNEQFF	TGTGCCAGCAGCCCTCTGATGTGGGGGGCCTACAATGAGCAGTTCTTC